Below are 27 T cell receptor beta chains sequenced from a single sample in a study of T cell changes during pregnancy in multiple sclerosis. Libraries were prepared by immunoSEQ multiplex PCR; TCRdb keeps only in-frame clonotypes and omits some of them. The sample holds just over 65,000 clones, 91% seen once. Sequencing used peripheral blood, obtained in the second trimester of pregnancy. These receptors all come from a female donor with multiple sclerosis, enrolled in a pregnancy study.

The CDR3 protein is CASQGNEQFF. CDR3 DNA sequence: TGTGCCAGCCAGGGGAATGAGCAGTTCTTC. This chain connects TRBV19 to TRBJ2-1; weak D call: TRBD1 (6 bases). V was pared by 9 bases and J by 7 bases, with 7 bases between. The germline gives CDR1 LNHDA, CDR2 SQIVND (reference sequence). The CDR3 length is 10 residues.

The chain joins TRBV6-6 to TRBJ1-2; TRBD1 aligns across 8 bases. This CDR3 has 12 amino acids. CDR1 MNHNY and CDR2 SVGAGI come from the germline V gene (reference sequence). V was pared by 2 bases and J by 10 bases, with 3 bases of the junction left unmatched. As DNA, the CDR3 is TGTGCCAGCAGTTACCCGACAGGGGCCTACACCTTC. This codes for CASSYPTGAYTF.

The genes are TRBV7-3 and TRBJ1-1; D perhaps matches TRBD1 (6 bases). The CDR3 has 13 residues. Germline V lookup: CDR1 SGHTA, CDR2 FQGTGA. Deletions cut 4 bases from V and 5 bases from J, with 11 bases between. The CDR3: CASSSQGSTEAFF. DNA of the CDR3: TGTGCCAGCAGCTCCCAGGGGAGTACTGAAGCTTTCTTT.

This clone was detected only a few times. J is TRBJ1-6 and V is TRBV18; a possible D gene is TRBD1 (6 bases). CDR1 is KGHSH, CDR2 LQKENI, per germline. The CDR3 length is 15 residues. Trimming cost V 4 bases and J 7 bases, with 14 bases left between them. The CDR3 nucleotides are TGTGCCAGCTCACAAACAGCGGGGGCGAATTCACCCCTCCACTTT. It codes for CASSQTAGANSPLHF.

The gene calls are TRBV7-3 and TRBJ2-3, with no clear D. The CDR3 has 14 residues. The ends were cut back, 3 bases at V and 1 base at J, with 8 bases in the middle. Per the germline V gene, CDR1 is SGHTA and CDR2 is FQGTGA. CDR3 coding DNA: TGTGCCAGCAGCTTCTCTAGAGGCACAGATACGCAGTATTTT. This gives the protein CASSFSRGTDTQYF.

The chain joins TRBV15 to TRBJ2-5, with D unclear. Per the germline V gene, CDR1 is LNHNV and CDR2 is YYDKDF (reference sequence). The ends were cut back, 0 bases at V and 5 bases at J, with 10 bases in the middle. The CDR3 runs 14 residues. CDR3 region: CATSREEYGETQYF. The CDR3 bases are TGTGCCACCAGCAGAGAGGAGTACGGGGAGACCCAGTACTTC.

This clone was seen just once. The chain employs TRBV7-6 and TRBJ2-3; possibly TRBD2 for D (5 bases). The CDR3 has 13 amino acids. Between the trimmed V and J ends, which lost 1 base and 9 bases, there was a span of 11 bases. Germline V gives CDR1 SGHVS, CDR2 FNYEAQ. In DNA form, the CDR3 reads TGTGCCAGCAGCTTAGAGAGGGAAACGACGCAGTATTTT. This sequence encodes CASSLERETTQYF.

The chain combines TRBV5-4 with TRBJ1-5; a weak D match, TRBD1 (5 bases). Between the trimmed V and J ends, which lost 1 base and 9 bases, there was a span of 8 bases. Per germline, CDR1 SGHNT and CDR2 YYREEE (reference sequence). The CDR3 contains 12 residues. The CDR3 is CASSLWGGPQHF. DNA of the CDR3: TGTGCCAGCAGCTTGTGGGGCGGGCCCCAGCATTTT.

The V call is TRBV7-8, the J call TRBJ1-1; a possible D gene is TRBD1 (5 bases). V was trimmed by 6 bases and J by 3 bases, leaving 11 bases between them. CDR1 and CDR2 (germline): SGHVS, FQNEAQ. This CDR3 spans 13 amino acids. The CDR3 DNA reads TGTGCCAGCAGTCAAGCCAGGGACACTGAAGCTTTCTTT. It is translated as CASSQARDTEAFF. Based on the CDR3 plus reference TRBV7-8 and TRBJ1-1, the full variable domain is GAGVSQSPRYKVAKRGQDVALRCDPISGHVSLFWYQQALGQGPEFLTYFQNEAQLDKSGLPSDRFFAERPEGSVSTLKIQRTQQEDSAVYLCASSQARDTEAFFGQGTRLTVV.

CDR3 amino acids: CASSLLQAMNTEAFF. In nucleotides, the CDR3 is TGTGCCAGCAGCTTACTACAGGCTATGAACACTGAAGCTTTCTTT. The chain employs TRBV7-3 and TRBJ1-1; D perhaps matches TRBD1 (5 bases). The CDR3 loop spans 15 amino acids. Germline V CDR1 and CDR2: SGHTA, FQGTGA. The V gene lost 2 bases and the J gene lost 0 bases, with 10 bases spanning the gap.

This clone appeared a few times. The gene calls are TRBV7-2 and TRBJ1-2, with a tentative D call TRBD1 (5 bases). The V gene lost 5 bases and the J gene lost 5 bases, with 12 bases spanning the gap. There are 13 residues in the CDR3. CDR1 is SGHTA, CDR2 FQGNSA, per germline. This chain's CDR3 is CASSAQPGYGYTF. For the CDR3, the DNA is TGTGCCAGCAGCGCCCAGCCAGGGTATGGCTACACCTTC.

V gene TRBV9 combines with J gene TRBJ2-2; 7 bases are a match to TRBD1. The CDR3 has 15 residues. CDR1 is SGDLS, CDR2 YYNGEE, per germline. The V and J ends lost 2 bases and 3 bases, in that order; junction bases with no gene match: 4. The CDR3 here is CASSVTGLHTGELFF. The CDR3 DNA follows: TGTGCCAGCAGCGTGACAGGGTTGCACACCGGGGAGCTGTTTTTT.

The CDR3 sequence is CASSPLGDRGGQPQHF. The CDR3 coding sequence is TGTGCCAGCAGCCCTTTAGGCGACAGGGGCGGTCAGCCCCAGCATTTT. V gene TRBV7-9 combines with J gene TRBJ1-5; 8 bases are shared with TRBD1. Trimming cost V 5 bases and J 6 bases; bases outside gene matches: 12. The CDR3 is 16 amino acids. Germline loops: CDR1 SEHNR, CDR2 FQNEAQ (reference sequence).

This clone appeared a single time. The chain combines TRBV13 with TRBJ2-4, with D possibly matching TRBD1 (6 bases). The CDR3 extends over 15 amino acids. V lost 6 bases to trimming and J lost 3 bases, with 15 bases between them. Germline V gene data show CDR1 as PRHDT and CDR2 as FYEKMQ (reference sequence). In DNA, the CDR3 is TGTGCCAGCAGTTCCACTATAGGGGGCAAAAACATTCAGTACTTC. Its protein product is CASSSTIGGKNIQYF.

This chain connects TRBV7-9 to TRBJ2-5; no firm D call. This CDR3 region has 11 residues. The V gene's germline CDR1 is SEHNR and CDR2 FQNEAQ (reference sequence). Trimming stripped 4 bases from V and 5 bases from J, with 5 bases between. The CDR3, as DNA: TGTGCCAGCAGCTGGAGCGAGACCCAGTACTTC. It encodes CASSWSETQYF.

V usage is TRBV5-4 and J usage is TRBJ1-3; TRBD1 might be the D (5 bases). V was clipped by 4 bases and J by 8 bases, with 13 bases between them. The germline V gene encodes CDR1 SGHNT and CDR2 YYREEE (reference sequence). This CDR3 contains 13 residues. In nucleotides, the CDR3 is TGTGCCAGCAGCGCGGGGGGGAGGGACACCATATATTTT. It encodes CASSAGGRDTIYF.

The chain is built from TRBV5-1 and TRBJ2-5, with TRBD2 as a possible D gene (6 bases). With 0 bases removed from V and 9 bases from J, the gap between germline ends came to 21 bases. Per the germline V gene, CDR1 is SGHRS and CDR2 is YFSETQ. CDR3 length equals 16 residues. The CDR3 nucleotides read TGCGCCAGCAGCTTGGCCAAGGTAGCCTCGAGGGAGGCCCAGTACTTC. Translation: CASSLAKVASREAQYF.

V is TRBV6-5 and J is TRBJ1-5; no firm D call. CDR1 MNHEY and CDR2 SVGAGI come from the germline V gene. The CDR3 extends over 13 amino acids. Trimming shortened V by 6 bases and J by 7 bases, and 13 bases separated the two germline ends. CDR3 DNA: TGTGCCAGCAGGGAGGGTTCTGGGCAGCCCCAGCATTTT. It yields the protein CASREGSGQPQHF.

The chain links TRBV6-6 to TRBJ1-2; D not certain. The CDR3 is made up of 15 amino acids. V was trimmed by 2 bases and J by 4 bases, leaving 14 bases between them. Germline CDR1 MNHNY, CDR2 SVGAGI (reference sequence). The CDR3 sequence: CASSYAGQHLYGYTF. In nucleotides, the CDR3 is TGTGCCAGCAGTTACGCGGGTCAGCACCTCTATGGCTACACCTTC.

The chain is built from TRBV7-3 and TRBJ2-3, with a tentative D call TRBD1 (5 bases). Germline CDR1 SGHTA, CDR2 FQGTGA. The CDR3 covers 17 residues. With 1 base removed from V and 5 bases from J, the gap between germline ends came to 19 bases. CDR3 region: CASSLMSRAISIDTQYF. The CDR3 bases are TGTGCCAGCAGCTTAATGTCCAGGGCGATTAGTATAGATACGCAGTATTTT.

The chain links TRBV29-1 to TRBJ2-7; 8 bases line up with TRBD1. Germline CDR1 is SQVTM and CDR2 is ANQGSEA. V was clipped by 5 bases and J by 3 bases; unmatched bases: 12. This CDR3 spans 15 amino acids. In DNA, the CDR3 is TGCAGCGTTTCAACCGGGACAGGTGGGGTCTACGAGCAGTACTTC. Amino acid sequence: CSVSTGTGGVYEQYF.

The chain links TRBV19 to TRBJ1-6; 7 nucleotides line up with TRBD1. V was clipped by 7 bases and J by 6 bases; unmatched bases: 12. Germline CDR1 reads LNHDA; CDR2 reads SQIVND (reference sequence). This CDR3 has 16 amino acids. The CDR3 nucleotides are TGTGCCAGTATGCCCTGGCTCGGGACAGCTAATTCACCCCTCCACTTT. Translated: CASMPWLGTANSPLHF. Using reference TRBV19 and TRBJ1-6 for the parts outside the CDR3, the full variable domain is DGGITQSPKYLFRKEGQNVTLSCEQNLNHDAMYWYRQDPGQGLRLIYYSQIVNDFQKGDIAEGYSVSREKKESFPLTVTSAQKNPTAFYLCASMPWLGTANSPLHFGNGTRLTVT.

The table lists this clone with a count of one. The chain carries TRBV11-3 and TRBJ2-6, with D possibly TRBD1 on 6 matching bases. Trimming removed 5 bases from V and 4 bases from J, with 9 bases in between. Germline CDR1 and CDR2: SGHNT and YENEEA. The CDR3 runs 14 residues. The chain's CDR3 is CASSPGTGANVLTF. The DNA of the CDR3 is TGTGCCAGCAGCCCAGGGACAGGGGCCAACGTCCTGACTTTC.

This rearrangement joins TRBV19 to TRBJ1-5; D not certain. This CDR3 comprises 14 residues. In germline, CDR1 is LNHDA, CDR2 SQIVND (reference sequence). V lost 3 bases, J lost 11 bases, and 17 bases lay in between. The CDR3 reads CASSMILIGLAQHF. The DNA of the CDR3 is TGTGCCAGTAGTATGATACTAATCGGTCTGGCCCAGCATTTT.

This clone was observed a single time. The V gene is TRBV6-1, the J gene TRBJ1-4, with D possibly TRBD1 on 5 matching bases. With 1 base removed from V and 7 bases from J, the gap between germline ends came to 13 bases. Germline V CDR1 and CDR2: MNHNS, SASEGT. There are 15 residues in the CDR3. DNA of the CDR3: TGTGCCAGCAGTGAAGGGGTAGGGGAAAGTGAAAAACTGTTTTTT. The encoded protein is CASSEGVGESEKLFF.

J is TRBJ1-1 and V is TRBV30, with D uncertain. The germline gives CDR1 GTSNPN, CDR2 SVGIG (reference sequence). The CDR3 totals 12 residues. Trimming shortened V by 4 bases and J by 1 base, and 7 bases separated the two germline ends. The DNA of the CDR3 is TGTGCCTGGAAACAGAAGAACACTGAAGCTTTCTTT. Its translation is CAWKQKNTEAFF.

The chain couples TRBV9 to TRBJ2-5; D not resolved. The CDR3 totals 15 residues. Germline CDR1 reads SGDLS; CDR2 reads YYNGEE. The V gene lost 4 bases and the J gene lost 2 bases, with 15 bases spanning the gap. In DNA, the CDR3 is TGTGCCAGCAGCCCCACTTCAGAGGTTCAAGAGACCCAGTACTTC. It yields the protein CASSPTSEVQETQYF.